By sample share, the clone carrying this T cell receptor (beta chain) is medium-sized. This sample is drawn from a study of CD4 and CD8 cells across lung adenocarcinoma regions. TCRdb re-analysed the PCR reads in MiXCR, keeping a single row per CDR3 protein. The data hold 15,000 to 20,000 distinct CDR3 sequences, with about 50% observed a single time. Trimming took 6 bases from V and 3 from J, leaving 6 bases between them. This CDR3 is built from 12 residues. In germline, CDR1 is MNHNS, CDR2 SASEGT. Samples came from patients with localized non-small cell lung adenocarcinoma. This TCR was recovered from a male donor with lung adenocarcinoma. The CD4 and CD8 labels of this study may be unreliable. The specimen sequenced was CD8+ T cells from the margin of a lung tumor. This rearrangement joins TRBV6-1 to TRBJ2-1; D uncertain. The CDR3 nucleotides are TGTGCCAGCAGCCTAAACTACAATGAGCAGTTCTTC. Translating it yields CASSLNYNEQFF.